Shown below are 16 T cell receptor beta chains from a single sample sequenced in a study of beta chain features in type 1 diabetes. General observations from the study: TCRB CDR3 length was moderately but significantly reduced in all four CD4+ subsets of Type 1 diabetes patients.

Expressed TCRB transcripts were sequenced, since all the RNA that had been isolated was reverse transcribed. Method: immunoSEQ multiplex PCR; TCRdb's copy keeps in-frame clones and lacks some. The sample contains approximately 250,000 clones, roughly a tenth of which appear only once. The antigens of these receptors remain unknown. Sequencing used naive CD4+ T cells from blood. The receptors were gathered from a man younger than 45 with type 1 diabetes.

This clone was detected a few times. V usage is TRBV11-2 and J usage is TRBJ2-3; no definite D call. The CDR3 loop spans 14 amino acids. V lost 3 bases and J lost 4, with 11 bases in between. In germline, CDR1 is SGHAT, CDR2 FQNNGV. For the CDR3, the DNA is TGTGCCAGCAGCTTGCGGCCCCGGGCAGATACGCAGTATTTT. It encodes CASSLRPRADTQYF.

This clone was seen a handful of times. This chain joins TRBV6-5 and TRBJ2-7, with 7 bases aligning to TRBD1. In germline, CDR1 is MNHEY, CDR2 SVGAGI. This CDR3 is 14 amino acids long. Trimming took 6 bases from V and 0 from J; bases not matched to a gene: 5. In DNA form, the CDR3 reads TGTGCCAGCAGACCGACAGGGAACTCCTACGAGCAGTACTTC. Translated: CASRPTGNSYEQYF.

This clone was observed a handful of times. The chain employs TRBV5-1 and TRBJ2-3, with D uncertain. V was trimmed by 2 bases and J by 1 base, leaving 11 bases between them. Germline V gene data show CDR1 as SGHRS and CDR2 as YFSETQ. The CDR3 has 15 residues. The CDR3 here is CASSLLAAGTDTQYF. CDR3 nucleotide sequence: TGCGCCAGCAGCTTACTGGCGGCGGGCACAGATACGCAGTATTTT. Using reference TRBV5-1 and TRBJ2-3 for the parts outside the CDR3, the full variable domain is KAGVTQTPRYLIKTRGQQVTLSCSPISGHRSVSWYQQTPGQGLQFLFEYFSETQRNKGNFPGRFSGRQFSNSRSEMNVSTLELGDSALYLCASSLLAAGTDTQYFGPGTRLTVL.

In this sample, this clone turned up a few times. The genes are TRBV12-5 and TRBJ2-6, with D hard to call. CDR1 is LGHNT and CDR2 is FRNRAP in the germline V gene. The CDR3 spans 13 residues. Trimming stripped 9 bases from V and 0 bases from J, with 6 bases between. This CDR3 reads CASQFSGANVLTF. DNA for the CDR3: TGTGCTAGCCAGTTCTCTGGGGCCAACGTCCTGACTTTC.

This chain links TRBV2 with TRBJ2-7, with TRBD1 as a possible D gene (7 bases). Trimming removed 7 bases from V and 2 bases from J, with 12 bases in between. From germline, CDR1 is SNHLY and CDR2 FYNNEI. This CDR3 is 13 amino acids long. CDR3 coding DNA: TGTGCCAGCATCAGGGGGGATGCCTACGAGCAGTACTTC. Amino acids: CASIRGDAYEQYF.

The chain uses TRBV7-9 and TRBJ1-4, with D tentatively TRBD1 (6 bases). From germline, CDR1 is SEHNR and CDR2 FQNEAQ (reference sequence). The CDR3 contains 15 residues. Trimming cost V 5 bases and J 8 bases, with 18 bases left between them. The CDR3 here is CASSPIRQENEKLFF. CDR3 nucleotides: TGTGCCAGCAGCCCGATCCGACAGGAGAACGAAAAACTGTTTTTT.

This chain's CDR3 is CASSVAAGGWNEQFF. The CDR3 nucleotides read TGTGCCAGCAGCGTAGCAGCGGGGGGGTGGAATGAGCAGTTCTTC. The chain combines TRBV9 with TRBJ2-1, with 10 bases fitting TRBD2. Unmatched junction bases numbered 4, after V lost 0 bases and J lost 7 bases. Germline loops: CDR1 SGDLS, CDR2 YYNGEE. The CDR3 covers 15 residues.

The chain couples TRBV5-8 to TRBJ1-2; 8 bases map to TRBD1. The CDR3 length is 14 residues. Germline V CDR1 and CDR2: SGHTS, YDEGEE. V lost 3 bases, J lost 2 bases, and 3 bases stayed unmatched. CDR3 loop: CASSSRQGNYGYTF. DNA of the CDR3: TGTGCCAGCAGCTCCCGACAGGGGAACTATGGCTACACCTTC. The variable domain in full, completed from reference TRBV5-8 and TRBJ1-2, reads EAGVTQSPTHLIKTRGQQATLRCSPISGHTSVYWYQQALGLGLQFLLWYDEGEERNRGNFPPRFSGRQFPNYSSELNVNALELEDSALYLCASSSRQGNYGYTFGSGTRLTVV.

This clone was seen a few times. J is TRBJ2-5 and V is TRBV6-5, with D possibly TRBD2 on 7 matching bases. V lost 6 bases to trimming and J lost 0 bases, with 11 bases between them. This CDR3 is built from 14 residues. Looked up from germline, CDR1 is MNHEY and CDR2 is SVGAGI. This chain's CDR3 is CASSRGADQETQYF. CDR3 in DNA: TGTGCCAGCAGCCGGGGGGCCGACCAAGAGACCCAGTACTTC.

The chain employs TRBV7-2 and TRBJ2-4, with 8 bases fitting TRBD1. V lost 2 bases to trimming and J lost 8 bases; unmatched junction nucleotides: 5. Germline V lookup: CDR1 SGHTA, CDR2 FQGNSA. The CDR3 length is 14 residues. The CDR3 reads CASSLSQGGDIQYF. For the CDR3, the DNA is TGTGCCAGCAGCTTATCACAGGGGGGAGACATTCAGTACTTC.

There are a few counts of this clone. The chain couples TRBV18 to TRBJ2-5; maybe TRBD2 (6 bases). The CDR3 totals 13 residues. Germline V CDR1 and CDR2: KGHSH, LQKENI. V was pared by 5 bases and J by 5 bases, with 12 bases between. This CDR3 is CASSSTSTETQYF. In DNA form, the CDR3 reads TGTGCCAGCTCATCGACTAGTACGGAGACCCAGTACTTC. Full variable domain (remainder filled in from reference TRBV18 and TRBJ2-5): NAGVMQNPRHLVRRRGQEARLRCSPMKGHSHVYWYRQLPEEGLKFMVYLQKENIIDESGMPKERFSAEFPKEGPSILRIQQVVRGDSAAYFCASSSTSTETQYFGPGTRLLVL.

The chain is built from TRBV2 and TRBJ2-1; D call uncertain. V was pared by 4 bases and J by 10 bases, with 14 bases between. Germline-derived CDR1 and CDR2 are SNHLY and FYNNEI. The CDR3 spans 13 residues. The chain's CDR3 is CASSGVSGAEQFF. CDR3 DNA sequence: TGTGCCAGCAGTGGGGTTTCAGGCGCCGAGCAGTTCTTC.

The J gene is TRBJ2-7, the V gene TRBV21-1; the table's D gene call, TRBD2, was not cross checked with the DNA. TRBV21-1 is classified as a pseudogene. The CDR3 totals 14 residues. CDR3 DNA sequence: TGTGCCAGCAGCAAAGGAGTGGTTTCCTACGAGCAGTACTTC. Translated: CASSKGVVSYEQYF.

This clone came up a few times. This chain uses TRBV6-6 with TRBJ2-5; D possibly corresponds to TRBD2 (6 bases). CDR1 is MNHNY and CDR2 is SVGAGI in the germline V gene (reference sequence). With 6 bases removed from V and 1 base from J, the gap between germline ends came to 12 bases. The CDR3 consists of 14 residues. The CDR3 DNA reads TGTGCCAGCAGCGGGAGAGCGGGCCAAGAGACCCAGTACTTC. Amino acid sequence: CASSGRAGQETQYF.

The chain combines TRBV2 with TRBJ1-2; 7 bases are shared with TRBD1. The germline V gene encodes CDR1 SNHLY and CDR2 FYNNEI. The CDR3 covers 11 residues. V was pared by 4 bases and J by 8 bases, with 1 base of the junction left unmatched. CDR3 in amino acids: CASSGQGGYTF. The CDR3 bases are TGTGCCAGCAGTGGACAGGGAGGCTACACCTTC. The full variable domain, in which reference TRBV2 and TRBJ1-2 provide the parts outside the CDR3, is EPEVTQTPSHQVTQMGQEVILRCVPISNHLYFYWYRQILGQKVEFLVSFYNNEISEKSEIFDDQFSVERPDGSNFTLKIRSTKLEDSAMYFCASSGQGGYTFGSGTRLTVV.

V usage is TRBV7-6 and J usage is TRBJ2-7; TRBD2 aligns across 10 bases. The CDR3 contains 15 residues. Per the germline V gene, CDR1 is SGHVS and CDR2 is FNYEAQ. Unmatched junction bases numbered 8, after V lost 5 bases and J lost 4 bases. The CDR3, as DNA: TGTGCCAGCAGCCGCGCAGCGGGGGGGGAATACGAGCAGTACTTC. Its translation is CASSRAAGGEYEQYF.